The subject of this entry is one TCR beta chain. CDR3 length equals 14 residues. The V end lost 3 bases, the J end lost 0 bases, and 8 bases lay between the germline ends. Germline-derived CDR1 and CDR2 are SGHTA and FQGNSA. The data belong to a study of blood T cell repertoires in COVID-19. Study summary: PBMCs, B-cell-depleted T cells, or T cells provided the cDNA or gDNA that made up the material.

Per the study methods: Cell counts per sample came from amplifying reference gene primers. Using immunoSEQ multiplex PCR, the repertoire was profiled, and TCRdb retains in-frame clones only, with some absent. The V and J calls and clone size were taken over from that table, and D and trimming were inferred from the DNA. Of more than 250,000 clones listed, about nine tenths are singletons. This sequence joins TRBV7-2 and TRBJ1-1; D is undetermined. The material sequenced was peripheral blood. This receptor was identified in a man aged 45-60 years with active or convalescent COVID-19. The CDR3 sequence: CASSLRSLNTEAFF. The DNA of the CDR3 is TGTGCCAGCAGCTTGAGATCGTTGAACACTGAAGCTTTCTTT.